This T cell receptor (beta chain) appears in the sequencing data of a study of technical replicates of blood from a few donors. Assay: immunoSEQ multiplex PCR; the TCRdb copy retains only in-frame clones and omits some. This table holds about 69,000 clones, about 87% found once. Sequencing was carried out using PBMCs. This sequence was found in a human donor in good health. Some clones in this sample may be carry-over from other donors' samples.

The CDR3 nucleotides are TGTGCCAGCAGGGCTAGCGGGAGCACAGATACGCAGTATTTT. Its translation: CASRASGSTDTQYF. This rearrangement joins TRBV5-4 to TRBJ2-3; the match to TRBD2 covers 8 bases. CDR3 length equals 14 residues. Germline values: CDR1 SGHNT, CDR2 YYREEE (reference sequence). With 5 bases clipped from V and 0 bases from J, the junction kept 2 bases outside the gene matches.